Sequencing of this T cell receptor beta chain was carried out in a study of identical twins. TCRdb itself ran the 5' RACE reads through MiXCR, one entry per CDR3 protein. The profile shows roughly 540,000 distinct CDR3 sequences, around 20% of them singletons. Overall study findings and caveats: In cord blood, abundant beta clonotypes had fewer insertions; memory showed no trend.

Notes on this clonotype: The antigen remains undetermined.

The same sample was also used in a study of T cells expressing NK-cell markers. Per that study: Sorted CD3+CD56-NKG2C+, CD3+CD56+NKG2C- and CD3+CD56+NKG2C+ T cells were the source of the TCR beta repertoires.

The origin of this receptor is a young woman in good health. The sequencing sample was made of CD4+ T cells sorted from blood.

The CDR3 sequence is CASSYVGEAGNTIYF. The CDR3 DNA reads as TGTGCCAGCAGTTATGTGGGGGAAGCTGGAAACACCATATATTTT. V is TRBV6-5 and J is TRBJ1-3; TRBD1 is a possible D gene (5 bases). The CDR3 has 15 residues. The V gene lost 3 bases and the J gene lost 2 bases, with 11 bases spanning the gap. CDR1 and CDR2 from the germline V gene are MNHEY and SVGAGI.